The text below deals with one T cell receptor (beta chain). This clone was seen only once. Its binding antigen is unknown. Base qualities are missing; no much larger clone stands one base away. The data stem from a study of T cells after posttransplantation cyclophosphamide (dated by TCRdb to the mid-2010s). Turning to the overall study: Using TRB sequencing, the study followed how the T cell repertoire rebuilt after myeloablative bone marrow transplantation with posttransplantation cyclophosphamide given as GVHD prophylaxis. Blood from every one of the 30 to 40 PTCy patients who had 1-year posttransplant specimens underwent TRB sequencing. In 3 patients, up to roughly 3 additional blood samples taken between 2 and 5.2 years after transplant also underwent TRB sequencing, as did pretransplant blood from several patients. Antigen receptor sequencing was done on samples from around 32 PTCy-treated patients and from about 17 related bone marrow donors of those patients. Public TRB sequences were searched against a database of over 3,600 sequences associated with responses to pathogens, tumor antigens, self-antigens and alloantigens. Because TRA and TRB clonality were tightly correlated in nine or ten samples, subsequent TCR analyses were focused on TRB only.

Overall study results and their limits: Across about 40 patients, TRB clonality was highly associated with recipient CMV seropositivity and CMV reactivation, and PTCy diversity was similar to diversity in CNI/methotrexate controls. At 1-2 months, donor-recipient similarity was low but rose over the first year, and the later blood repertoires were often dominated by donor CD8+ memory clones. The TRB repertoires of T cells infiltrating skin or GI tract showed only limited overlap with the TRB repertoires of T cells in blood.

PTCy-treated patients were drawn from a prospective multi-institutional clinical trial. Peripheral blood and bone marrow mononuclear cells were isolated by Ficoll-Hypaque density centrifugation and cryopreserved. The cysteine opens and the phenylalanine closes a CDR3 of 12 amino acids. Of all the DNA, just the CDR3 is kept, 36 bases in frame from base 1. The CDR1 and CDR2 encoded by the germline V gene (reference sequence) are GTSNPN and SVGIG. TRB sequencing was run on genomic DNA with either the immunoSEQ assay at survey resolution or the hsTCRB kit. In the source study's methods: The immunoSEQ software handled initial read processing, and the LymphoSeq R package was used for repertoire analyses. For each TRB dataset, clonality was calculated as 1 minus normalized Shannon entropy, and the Gini coefficient was computed as well. Phenotypes of unsorted samples were inferred by mapping TRB sequences from sorted subsets of the recipient or donor onto unsorted samples of the same recipient. This is the immuneACCESS table as TCRdb keeps it, with only in-frame sequences that have V and J called. A part of the clones is gone; compared with another copy, unresolved V genes explain less than half, and the rest is unexplained. V, J and clone size are those of that table, while D and trimming were read from the DNA. This sample lists 20,000 to 25,000 clones; more than 70% were detected once. The ten top clones hold around 5.8% of the sample.

The sequencing sample was made of PBMCs. This chain is built from TRBV30 and TRBJ1-2; TRBD1 aligns with 7 central bases. This TCR was recovered from an older woman with a blood cancer, CMV-positive, and with a related stem cell donor. The CDR3: CARDSRGDGYTF. At the DNA level, the sequence is TGTGCGCGGGACAGTCGCGGTGATGGCTACACCTTC.